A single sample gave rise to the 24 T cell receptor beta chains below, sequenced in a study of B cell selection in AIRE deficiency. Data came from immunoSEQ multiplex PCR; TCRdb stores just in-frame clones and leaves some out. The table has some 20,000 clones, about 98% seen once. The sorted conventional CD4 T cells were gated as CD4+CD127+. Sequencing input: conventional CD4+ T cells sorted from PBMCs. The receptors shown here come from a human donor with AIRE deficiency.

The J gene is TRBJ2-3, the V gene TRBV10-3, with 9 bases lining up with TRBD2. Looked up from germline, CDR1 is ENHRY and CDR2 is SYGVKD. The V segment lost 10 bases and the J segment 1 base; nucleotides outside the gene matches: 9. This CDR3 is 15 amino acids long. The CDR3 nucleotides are TGTGCCACCTATAGCGGGAGAGGTGGCACAGATACGCAGTATTTT. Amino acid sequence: CATYSGRGGTDTQYF.

The CDR3 nucleotides are TGTGCCAGCGTTCGGGGTTTGGGCAATCAGCCCCAGCATTTT. Translating gives CASVRGLGNQPQHF. The chain uses TRBV6-1 and TRBJ1-5; D gene uncertain. The ends were cut back, 8 bases at V and 2 bases at J, with 13 bases in the middle. Germline CDR1 reads MNHNS; CDR2 reads SASEGT. The CDR3 has 14 residues.

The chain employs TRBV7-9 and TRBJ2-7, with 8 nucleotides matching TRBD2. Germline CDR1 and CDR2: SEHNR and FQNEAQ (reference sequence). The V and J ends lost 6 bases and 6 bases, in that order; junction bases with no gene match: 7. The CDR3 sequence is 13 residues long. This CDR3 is CASRLVSGSEQYF. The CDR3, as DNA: TGTGCCAGCAGACTCGTAAGCGGGAGCGAGCAGTACTTC.

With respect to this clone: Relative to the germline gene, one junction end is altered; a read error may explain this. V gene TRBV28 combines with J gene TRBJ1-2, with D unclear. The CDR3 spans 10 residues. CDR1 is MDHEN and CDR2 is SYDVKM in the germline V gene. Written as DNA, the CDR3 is TGTGCCAGCAGTTATATTCGTCGGGTCTTC. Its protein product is CASSYIRRVF.

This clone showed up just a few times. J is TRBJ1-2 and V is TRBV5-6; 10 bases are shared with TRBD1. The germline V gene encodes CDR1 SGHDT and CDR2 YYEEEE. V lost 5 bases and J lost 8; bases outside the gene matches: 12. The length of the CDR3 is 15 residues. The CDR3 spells CASREKGTGVGGYTF. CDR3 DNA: TGTGCCAGCAGAGAAAAGGGGACAGGGGTCGGGGGCTACACCTTC.

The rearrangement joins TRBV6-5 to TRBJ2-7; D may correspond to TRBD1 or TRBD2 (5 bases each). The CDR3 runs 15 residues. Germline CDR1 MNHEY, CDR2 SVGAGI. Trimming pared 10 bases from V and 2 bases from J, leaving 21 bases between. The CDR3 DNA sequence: TGTGCCATCAGGACACGGACGGTGGGACCCTACGAGCAGTACTTC. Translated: CAIRTRTVGPYEQYF.

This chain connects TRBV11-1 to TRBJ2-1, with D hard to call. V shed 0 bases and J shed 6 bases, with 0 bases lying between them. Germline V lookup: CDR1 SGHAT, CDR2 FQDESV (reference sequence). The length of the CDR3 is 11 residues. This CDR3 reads CASSLANEQFF. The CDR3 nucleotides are TGTGCCAGCAGCTTAGCCAATGAGCAGTTCTTC.

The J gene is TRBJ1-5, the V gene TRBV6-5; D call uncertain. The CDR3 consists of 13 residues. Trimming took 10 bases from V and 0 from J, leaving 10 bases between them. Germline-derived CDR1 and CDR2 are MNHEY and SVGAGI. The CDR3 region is CATRRGSNQPQHF. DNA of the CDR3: TGTGCCACCCGACGGGGTAGCAATCAGCCCCAGCATTTT.

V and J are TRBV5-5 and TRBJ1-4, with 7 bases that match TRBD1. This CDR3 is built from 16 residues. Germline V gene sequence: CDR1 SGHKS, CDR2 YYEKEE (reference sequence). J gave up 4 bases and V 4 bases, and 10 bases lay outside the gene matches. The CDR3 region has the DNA TGTGCCAGCAGCAAAAATGCCGGGACAGTTAATGAAAAACTGTTTTTT. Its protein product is CASSKNAGTVNEKLFF.

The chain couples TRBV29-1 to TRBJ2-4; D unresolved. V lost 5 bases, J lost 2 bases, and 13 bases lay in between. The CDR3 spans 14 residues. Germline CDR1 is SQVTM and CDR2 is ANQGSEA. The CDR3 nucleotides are TGCAGCGTTCGGACGGGCTTAACCAAAAACATTCAGTACTTC. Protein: CSVRTGLTKNIQYF. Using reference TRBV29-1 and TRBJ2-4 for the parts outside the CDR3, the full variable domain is SAVISQKPSRDICQRGTSLTIQCQVDSQVTMMFWYRQQPGQSLTLIATANQGSEATYESGFVIDKFPISRPNLTFSTLTVSNMSPEDSSIYLCSVRTGLTKNIQYFGAGTRLSVL.

CDR3: CASSLAQDTDTQYF. The CDR3 DNA sequence: TGTGCCAGCAGCTTAGCTCAGGACACAGATACGCAGTATTTT. The rearrangement joins TRBV7-8 to TRBJ2-3, with D uncertain. With 0 bases removed from V and 2 bases from J, the gap between germline ends came to 6 bases. Germline values: CDR1 SGHVS, CDR2 FQNEAQ. The CDR3 is 14 amino acids.

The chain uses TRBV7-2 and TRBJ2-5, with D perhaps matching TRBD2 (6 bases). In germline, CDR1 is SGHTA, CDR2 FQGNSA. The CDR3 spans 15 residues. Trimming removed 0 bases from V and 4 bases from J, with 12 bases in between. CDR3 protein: CASSLAAGTSETQYF. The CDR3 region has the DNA TGTGCCAGCAGCTTAGCGGCAGGGACTTCAGAGACCCAGTACTTC.

CDR3: CASSEAALRNTEAFF. The CDR3 region has the DNA TGTGCCAGCAGTGAGGCAGCCCTACGGAACACTGAAGCTTTCTTT. V is TRBV2 and J is TRBJ1-1; D call uncertain. CDR1 is SNHLY and CDR2 is FYNNEI in the germline V gene. This CDR3 has 15 residues. Trimming stripped 3 bases from V and 1 base from J, with 12 bases between.

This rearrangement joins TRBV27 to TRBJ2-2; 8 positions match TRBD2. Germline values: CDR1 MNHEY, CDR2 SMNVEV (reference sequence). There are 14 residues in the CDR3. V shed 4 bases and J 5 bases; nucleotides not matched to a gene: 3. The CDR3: CASSYQRETGELFF. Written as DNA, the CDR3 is TGTGCCAGCAGTTACCAGCGGGAGACCGGGGAGCTGTTTTTT.

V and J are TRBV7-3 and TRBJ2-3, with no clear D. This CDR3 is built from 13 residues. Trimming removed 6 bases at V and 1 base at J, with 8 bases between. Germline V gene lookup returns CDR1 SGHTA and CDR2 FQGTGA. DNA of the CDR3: TGTGCCAGCAGACAAGTCGGCACAGATACGCAGTATTTT. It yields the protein CASRQVGTDTQYF. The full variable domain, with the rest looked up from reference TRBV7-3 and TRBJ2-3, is GAGVSQTPSNKVTEKGKYVELRCDPISGHTALYWYRQSLGQGPEFLIYFQGTGAADDSGLPNDRFFAVRPEGSVSTLKIQRTERGDSAVYLCASRQVGTDTQYFGPGTRLTVL.

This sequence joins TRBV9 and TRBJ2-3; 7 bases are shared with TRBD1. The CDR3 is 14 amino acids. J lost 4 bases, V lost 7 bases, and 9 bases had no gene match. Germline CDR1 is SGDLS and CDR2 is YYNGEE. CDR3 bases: TGTGCCAGCCAGGCGAGACAGGGCGCAGATACGCAGTATTTT. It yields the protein CASQARQGADTQYF.

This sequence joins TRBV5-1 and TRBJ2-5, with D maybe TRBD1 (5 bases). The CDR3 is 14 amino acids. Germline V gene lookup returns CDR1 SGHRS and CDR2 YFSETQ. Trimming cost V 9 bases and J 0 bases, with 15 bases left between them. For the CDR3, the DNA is TGCGCCACCTCGACAGAGATCTACCAAGAGACCCAGTACTTC. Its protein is CATSTEIYQETQYF. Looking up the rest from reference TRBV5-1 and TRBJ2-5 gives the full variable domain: KAGVTQTPRYLIKTRGQQVTLSCSPISGHRSVSWYQQTPGQGLQFLFEYFSETQRNKGNFPGRFSGRQFSNSRSEMNVSTLELGDSALYLCATSTEIYQETQYFGPGTRLLVL.

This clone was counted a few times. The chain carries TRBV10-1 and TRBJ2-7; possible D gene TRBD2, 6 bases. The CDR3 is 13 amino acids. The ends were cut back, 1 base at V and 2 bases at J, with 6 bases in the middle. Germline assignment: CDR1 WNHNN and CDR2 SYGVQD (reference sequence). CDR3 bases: TGCGCCAGCAGTGAGTGGACTACCTACGAGCAGTACTTC. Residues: CASSEWTTYEQYF.

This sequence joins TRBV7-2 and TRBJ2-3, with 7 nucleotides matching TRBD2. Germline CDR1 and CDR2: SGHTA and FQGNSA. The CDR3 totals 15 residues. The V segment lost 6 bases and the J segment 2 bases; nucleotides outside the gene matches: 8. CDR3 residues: CASRKKRDSTDTQYF. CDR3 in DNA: TGTGCCAGCAGAAAAAAGCGGGACTCCACAGATACGCAGTATTTT. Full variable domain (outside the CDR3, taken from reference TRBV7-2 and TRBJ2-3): GAGVSQSPSNKVTEKGKDVELRCDPISGHTALYWYRQSLGQGLEFLIYFQGNSAPDKSGLPSDRFSAERTGGSVSTLTIQRTQQEDSAVYLCASRKKRDSTDTQYFGPGTRLTVL.

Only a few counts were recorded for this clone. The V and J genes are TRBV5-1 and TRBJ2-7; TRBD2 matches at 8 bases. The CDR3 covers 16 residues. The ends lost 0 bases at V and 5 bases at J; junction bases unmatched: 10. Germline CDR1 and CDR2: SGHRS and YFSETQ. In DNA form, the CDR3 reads TGCGCCAGCAGCTTGGGGACACAAGCGGGAGTTAACGAGCAGTACTTC. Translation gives CASSLGTQAGVNEQYF.

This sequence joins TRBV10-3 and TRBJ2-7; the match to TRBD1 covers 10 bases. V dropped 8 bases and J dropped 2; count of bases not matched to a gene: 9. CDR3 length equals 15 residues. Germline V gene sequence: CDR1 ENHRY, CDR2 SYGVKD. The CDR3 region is CAISTGQGETYEQYF. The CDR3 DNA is TGTGCCATCTCCACAGGACAGGGGGAAACCTACGAGCAGTACTTC.

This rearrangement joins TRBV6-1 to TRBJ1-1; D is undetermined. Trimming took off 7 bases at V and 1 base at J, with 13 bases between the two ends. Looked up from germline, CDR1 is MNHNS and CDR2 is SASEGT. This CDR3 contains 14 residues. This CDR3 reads CASTKELKNTEAFF. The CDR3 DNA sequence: TGTGCCAGCACAAAGGAACTAAAGAACACTGAAGCTTTCTTT.

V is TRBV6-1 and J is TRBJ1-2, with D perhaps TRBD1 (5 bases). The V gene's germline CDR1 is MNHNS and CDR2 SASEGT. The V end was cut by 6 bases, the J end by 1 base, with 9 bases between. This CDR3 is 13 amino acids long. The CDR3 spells CASRGTLNYGYTF. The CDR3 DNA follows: TGTGCCAGCAGGGGGACCCTTAACTATGGCTACACCTTC.

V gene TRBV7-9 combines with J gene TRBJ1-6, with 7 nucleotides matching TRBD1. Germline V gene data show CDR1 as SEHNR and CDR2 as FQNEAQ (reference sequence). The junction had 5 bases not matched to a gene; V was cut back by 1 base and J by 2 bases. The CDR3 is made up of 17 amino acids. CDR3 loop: CASSLVSGTAYNSPLHF. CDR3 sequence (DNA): TGTGCCAGCAGCTTAGTTAGCGGGACAGCCTATAATTCACCCCTCCACTTT. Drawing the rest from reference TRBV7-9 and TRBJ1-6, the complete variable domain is DTGVSQNPRHKITKRGQNVTFRCDPISEHNRLYWYRQTLGQGPEFLTYFQNEAQLEKSRLLSDRFSAERPKGSFSTLEIQRTEQGDSAMYLCASSLVSGTAYNSPLHFGNGTRLTVT.